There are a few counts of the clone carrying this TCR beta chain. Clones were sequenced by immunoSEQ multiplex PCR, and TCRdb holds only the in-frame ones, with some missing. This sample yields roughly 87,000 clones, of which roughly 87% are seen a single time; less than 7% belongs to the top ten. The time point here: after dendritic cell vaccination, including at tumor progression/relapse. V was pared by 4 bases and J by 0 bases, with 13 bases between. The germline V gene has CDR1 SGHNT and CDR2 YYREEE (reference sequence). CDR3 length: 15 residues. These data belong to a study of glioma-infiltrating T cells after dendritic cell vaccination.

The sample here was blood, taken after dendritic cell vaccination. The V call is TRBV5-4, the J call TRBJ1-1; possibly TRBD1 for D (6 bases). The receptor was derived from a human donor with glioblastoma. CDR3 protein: CASSRTGTLNTEAFF. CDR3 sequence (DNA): TGTGCCAGCAGCCGAACCGGGACACTGAACACTGAAGCTTTCTTT.